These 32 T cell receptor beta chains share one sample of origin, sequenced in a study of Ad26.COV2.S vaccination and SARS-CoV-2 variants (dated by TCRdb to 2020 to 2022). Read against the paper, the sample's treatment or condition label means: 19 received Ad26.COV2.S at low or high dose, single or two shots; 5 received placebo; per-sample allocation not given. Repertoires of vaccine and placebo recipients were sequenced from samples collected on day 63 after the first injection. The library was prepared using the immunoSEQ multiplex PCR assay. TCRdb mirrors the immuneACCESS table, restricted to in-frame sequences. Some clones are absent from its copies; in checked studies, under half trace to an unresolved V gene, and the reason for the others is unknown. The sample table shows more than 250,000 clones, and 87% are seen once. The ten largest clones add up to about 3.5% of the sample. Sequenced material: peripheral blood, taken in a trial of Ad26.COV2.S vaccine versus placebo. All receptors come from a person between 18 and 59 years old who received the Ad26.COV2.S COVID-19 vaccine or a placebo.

The CDR3 DNA sequence: TGTGCCAGCAGTGGGGGGCGAGGGGCGTGGAACACTGAAGCTTTCTTT. Protein: CASSGGRGAWNTEAFF. The V call is TRBV6-1, the J call TRBJ1-1; possibly TRBD1 for D (6 bases). The CDR3 runs 16 residues. CDR1 MNHNS and CDR2 SASEGT come from the germline V gene. Trimming took off 4 bases at V and 1 base at J, with 16 bases between the two ends.

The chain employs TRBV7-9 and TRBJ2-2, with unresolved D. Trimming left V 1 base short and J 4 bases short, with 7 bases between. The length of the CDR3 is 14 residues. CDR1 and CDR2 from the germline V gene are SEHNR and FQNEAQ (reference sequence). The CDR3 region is CASSLDRATGELFF. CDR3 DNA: TGTGCCAGCAGCTTAGATAGGGCCACCGGGGAGCTGTTTTTT.

CDR3 region: CASSEQREFRDEQFF. Written as DNA, the CDR3 is TGTGCCAGCAGTGAACAGCGGGAGTTCCGCGATGAGCAGTTCTTC. The chain couples TRBV6-1 to TRBJ2-1; 8 nucleotides align to TRBD2. V was pared by 2 bases and J by 8 bases, with 8 bases of the junction left unmatched. The CDR3 covers 15 residues. CDR1 is MNHNS, CDR2 SASEGT, per germline.

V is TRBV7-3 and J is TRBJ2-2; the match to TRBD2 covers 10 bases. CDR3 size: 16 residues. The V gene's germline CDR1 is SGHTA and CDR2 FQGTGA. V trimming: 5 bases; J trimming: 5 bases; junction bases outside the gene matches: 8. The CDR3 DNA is TGTGCCAGCAGCCTCAATAGCGGGGGGACAACCGGGGAGCTGTTTTTT. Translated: CASSLNSGGTTGELFF.

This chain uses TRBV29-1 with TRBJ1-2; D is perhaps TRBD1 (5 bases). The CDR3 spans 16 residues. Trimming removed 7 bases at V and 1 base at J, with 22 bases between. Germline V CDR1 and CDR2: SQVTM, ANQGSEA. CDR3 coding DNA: TGCAGCGACTACAAACTTGACAGAATCAATAACTATGGCTACACCTTC. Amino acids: CSDYKLDRINNYGYTF.

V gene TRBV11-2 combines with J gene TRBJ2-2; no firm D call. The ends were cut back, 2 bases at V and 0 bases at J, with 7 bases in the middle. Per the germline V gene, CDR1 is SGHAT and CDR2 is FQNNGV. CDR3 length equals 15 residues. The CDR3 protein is CASSLRSPNTGELFF. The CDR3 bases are TGTGCCAGCAGCTTAAGGTCACCGAACACCGGGGAGCTGTTTTTT.

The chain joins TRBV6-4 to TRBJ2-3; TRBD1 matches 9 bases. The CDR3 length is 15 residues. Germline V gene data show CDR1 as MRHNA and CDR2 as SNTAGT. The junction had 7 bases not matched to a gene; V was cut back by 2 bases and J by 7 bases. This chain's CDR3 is CASSDPGQGHNTQYF. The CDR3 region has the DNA TGTGCCAGCAGTGACCCGGGACAGGGACACAATACGCAGTATTTT.

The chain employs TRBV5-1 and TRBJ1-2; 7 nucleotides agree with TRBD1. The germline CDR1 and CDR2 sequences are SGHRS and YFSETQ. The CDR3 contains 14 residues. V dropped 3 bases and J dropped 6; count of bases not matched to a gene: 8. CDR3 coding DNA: TGCGCCAGCAGCTCGGGACAGTCCTTAGATGGCTACACCTTC. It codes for CASSSGQSLDGYTF.

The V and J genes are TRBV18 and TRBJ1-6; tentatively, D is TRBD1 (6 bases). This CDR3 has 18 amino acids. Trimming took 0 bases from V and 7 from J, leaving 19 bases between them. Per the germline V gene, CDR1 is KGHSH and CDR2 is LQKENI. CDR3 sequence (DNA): TGTGCCAGCTCACCACCTCCTCCTGGGGGCGTGGGGAATTCACCCCTCCACTTT. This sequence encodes CASSPPPPGGVGNSPLHF.

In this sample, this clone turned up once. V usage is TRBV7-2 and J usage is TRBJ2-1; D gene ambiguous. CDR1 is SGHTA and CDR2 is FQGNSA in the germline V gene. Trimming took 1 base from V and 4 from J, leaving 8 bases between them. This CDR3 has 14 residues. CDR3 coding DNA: TGTGCCAGCAGCTTAGAATGGCTTTACAATGAGCAGTTCTTC. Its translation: CASSLEWLYNEQFF.

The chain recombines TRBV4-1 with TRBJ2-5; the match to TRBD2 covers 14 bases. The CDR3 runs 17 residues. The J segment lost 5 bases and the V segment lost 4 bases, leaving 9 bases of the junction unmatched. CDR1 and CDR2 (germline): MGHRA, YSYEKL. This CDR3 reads CASSLRTSGRPGETQYF. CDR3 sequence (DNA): TGCGCCAGCAGCCTTCGGACTAGCGGGAGGCCCGGGGAGACCCAGTACTTC.

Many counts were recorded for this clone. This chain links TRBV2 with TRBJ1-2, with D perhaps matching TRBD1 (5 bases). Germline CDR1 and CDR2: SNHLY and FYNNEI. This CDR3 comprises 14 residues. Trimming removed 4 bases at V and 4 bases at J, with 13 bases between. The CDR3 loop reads CASSGQGSGYGYTF. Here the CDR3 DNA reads TGTGCCAGCAGTGGGCAGGGAAGCGGCTATGGCTACACCTTC.

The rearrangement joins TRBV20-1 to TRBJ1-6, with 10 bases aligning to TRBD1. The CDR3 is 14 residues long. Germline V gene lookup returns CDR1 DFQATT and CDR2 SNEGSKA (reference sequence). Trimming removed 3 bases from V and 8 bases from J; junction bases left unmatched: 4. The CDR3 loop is CSASKGTGDSPLHF. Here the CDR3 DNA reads TGCAGTGCTAGTAAAGGGACAGGGGATTCACCCCTCCACTTT.

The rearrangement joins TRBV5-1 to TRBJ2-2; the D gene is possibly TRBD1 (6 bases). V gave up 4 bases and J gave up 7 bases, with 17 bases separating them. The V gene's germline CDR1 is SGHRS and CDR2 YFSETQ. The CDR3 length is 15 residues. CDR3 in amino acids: CASSPRTDLSGELFF. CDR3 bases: TGCGCCAGCAGCCCCCGGACAGACCTAAGCGGGGAGCTGTTTTTT.

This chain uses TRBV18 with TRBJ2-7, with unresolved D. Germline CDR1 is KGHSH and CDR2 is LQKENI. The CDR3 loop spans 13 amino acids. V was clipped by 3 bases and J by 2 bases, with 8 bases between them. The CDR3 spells CASSPAGTYEQYF. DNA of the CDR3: TGTGCCAGCTCACCCGCAGGTACCTACGAGCAGTACTTC.

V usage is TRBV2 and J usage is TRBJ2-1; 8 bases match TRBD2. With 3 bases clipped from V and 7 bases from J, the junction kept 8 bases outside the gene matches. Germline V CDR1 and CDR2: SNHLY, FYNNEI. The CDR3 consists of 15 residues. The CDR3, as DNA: TGTGCCAGCAGTGAGATCGGGAGGGCCGGGAATGAGCAGTTCTTC. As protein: CASSEIGRAGNEQFF.

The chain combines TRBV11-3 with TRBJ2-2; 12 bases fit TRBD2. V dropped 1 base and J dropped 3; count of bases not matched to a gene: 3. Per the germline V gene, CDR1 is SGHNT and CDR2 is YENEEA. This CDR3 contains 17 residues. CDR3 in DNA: TGTGCCAGCAGCTTAGCCCGACTAGCGGGAGACACCGGGGAGCTGTTTTTT. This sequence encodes CASSLARLAGDTGELFF.

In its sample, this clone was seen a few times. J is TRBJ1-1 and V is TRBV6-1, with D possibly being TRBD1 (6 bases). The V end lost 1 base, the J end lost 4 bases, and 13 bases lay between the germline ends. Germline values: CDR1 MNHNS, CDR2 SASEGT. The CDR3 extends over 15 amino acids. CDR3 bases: TGTGCCAGCAGTGAAGTTGGCAGGGGCGGCACTGAAGCTTTCTTT. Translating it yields CASSEVGRGGTEAFF.

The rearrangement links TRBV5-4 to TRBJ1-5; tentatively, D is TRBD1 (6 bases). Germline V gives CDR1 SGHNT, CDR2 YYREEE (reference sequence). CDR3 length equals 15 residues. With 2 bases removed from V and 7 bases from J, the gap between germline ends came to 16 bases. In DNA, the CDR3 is TGTGCCAGCAGCTTACAGGGCGTTGGGGGGCAGCCCCAGCATTTT. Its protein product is CASSLQGVGGQPQHF.

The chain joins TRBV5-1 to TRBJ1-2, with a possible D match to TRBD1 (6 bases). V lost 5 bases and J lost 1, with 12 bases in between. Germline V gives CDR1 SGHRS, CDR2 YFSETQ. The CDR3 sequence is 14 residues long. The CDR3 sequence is CASRRRDINYGYTF. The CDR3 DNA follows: TGCGCCAGCAGAAGGAGGGACATTAACTATGGCTACACCTTC.

CDR3: CASSQERGARRSGRANYGYTF. The CDR3 bases are TGCGCCAGCAGCCAAGAGAGGGGAGCACGCCGGTCAGGGAGAGCTAACTATGGCTACACCTTC. The rearrangement joins TRBV4-1 to TRBJ1-2; tentative D call: TRBD1 (5 bases). Trimming removed 0 bases from V and 0 bases from J, with 26 bases in between. The CDR3 runs to 21 residues. Germline V CDR1 and CDR2: MGHRA, YSYEKL.

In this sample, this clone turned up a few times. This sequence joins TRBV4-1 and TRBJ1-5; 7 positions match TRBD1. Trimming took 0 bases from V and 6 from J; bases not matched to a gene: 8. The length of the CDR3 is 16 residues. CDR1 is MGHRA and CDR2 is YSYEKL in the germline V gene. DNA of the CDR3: TGCGCCAGCAGCCAAGAGACAGGGATTATGTTTCAGCCCCAGCATTTT. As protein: CASSQETGIMFQPQHF.

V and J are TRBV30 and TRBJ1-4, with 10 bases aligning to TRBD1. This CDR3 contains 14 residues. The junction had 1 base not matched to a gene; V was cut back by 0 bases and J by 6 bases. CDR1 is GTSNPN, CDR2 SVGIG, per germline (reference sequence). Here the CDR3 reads CAWSVGTGDEKLFF. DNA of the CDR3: TGTGCCTGGAGTGTAGGGACAGGGGATGAAAAACTGTTTTTT. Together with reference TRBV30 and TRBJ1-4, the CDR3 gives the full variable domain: SQTIHQWPATLVQPVGSPLSLECTVEGTSNPNLYWYRQAAGRGLQLLFYSVGIGQISSEVPQNLSASRPQDRQFILSSKKLLLSDSGFYLCAWSVGTGDEKLFFGSGTQLSVL.

CDR3 sequence: CAISESTGVGAFF. The CDR3 bases are TGTGCCATCAGTGAGTCGACGGGAGTTGGAGCTTTCTTT. The V and J genes are TRBV10-3 and TRBJ1-1; no clear D gene. Trimming left V 0 bases short and J 10 bases short, with 12 bases between. CDR3 length: 13 residues. Germline V gene data show CDR1 as ENHRY and CDR2 as SYGVKD.

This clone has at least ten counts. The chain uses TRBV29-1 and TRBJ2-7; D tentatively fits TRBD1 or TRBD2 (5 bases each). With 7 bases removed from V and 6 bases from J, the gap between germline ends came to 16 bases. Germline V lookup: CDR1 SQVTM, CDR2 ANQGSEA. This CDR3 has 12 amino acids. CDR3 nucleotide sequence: TGCAGCGCCGGGACGAACTTGGGCGAGCAGTACTTC. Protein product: CSAGTNLGEQYF.

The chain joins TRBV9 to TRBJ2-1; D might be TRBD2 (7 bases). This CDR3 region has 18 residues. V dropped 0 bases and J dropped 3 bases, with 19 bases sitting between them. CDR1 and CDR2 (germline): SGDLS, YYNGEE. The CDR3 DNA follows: TGTGCCAGCAGCGTAGGCCCCGGCGGGGGCTTGGGCTACAATGAGCAGTTCTTC. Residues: CASSVGPGGGLGYNEQFF.

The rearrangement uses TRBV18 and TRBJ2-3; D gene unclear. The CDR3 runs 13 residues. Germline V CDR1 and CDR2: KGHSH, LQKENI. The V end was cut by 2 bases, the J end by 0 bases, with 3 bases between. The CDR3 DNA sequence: TGTGCCAGCTCACCAGCTAGCACAGATACGCAGTATTTT. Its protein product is CASSPASTDTQYF.

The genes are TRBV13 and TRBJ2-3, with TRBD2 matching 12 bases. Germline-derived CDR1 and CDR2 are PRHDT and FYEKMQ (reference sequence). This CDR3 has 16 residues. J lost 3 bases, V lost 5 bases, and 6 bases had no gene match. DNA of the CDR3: TGTGCCAGCAGCCAGAGACTAGCGGGGGTGACAGATACGCAGTATTTT. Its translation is CASSQRLAGVTDTQYF.

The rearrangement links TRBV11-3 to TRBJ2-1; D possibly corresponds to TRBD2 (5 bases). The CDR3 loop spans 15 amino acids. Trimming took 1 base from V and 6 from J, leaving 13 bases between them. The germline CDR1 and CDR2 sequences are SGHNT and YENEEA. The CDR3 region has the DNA TGTGCCAGCAGCTTAGGAGGGTTACAGAGCAATGAGCAGTTCTTC. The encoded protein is CASSLGGLQSNEQFF. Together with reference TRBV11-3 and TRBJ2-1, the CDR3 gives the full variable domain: EAGVVQSPRYKIIEKKQPVAFWCNPISGHNTLYWYLQNLGQGPELLIRYENEEAVDDSQLPKDRFSAERLKGVDSTLKIQPAELGDSAVYLCASSLGGLQSNEQFFGPGTRLTVL.

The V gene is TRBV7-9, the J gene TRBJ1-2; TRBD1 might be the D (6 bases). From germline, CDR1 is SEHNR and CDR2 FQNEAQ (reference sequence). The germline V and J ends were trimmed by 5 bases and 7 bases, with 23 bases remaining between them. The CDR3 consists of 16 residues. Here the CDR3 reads CASSESPDRISAGYTF. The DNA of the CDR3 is TGTGCCAGCAGCGAATCCCCTGACAGGATCTCGGCTGGCTACACCTTC.

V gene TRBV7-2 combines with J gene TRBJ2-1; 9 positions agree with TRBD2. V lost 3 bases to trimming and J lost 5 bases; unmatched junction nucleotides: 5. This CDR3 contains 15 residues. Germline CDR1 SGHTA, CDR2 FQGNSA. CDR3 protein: CASSLGRTSDNEQFF. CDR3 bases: TGTGCCAGCAGCTTGGGACGGACTAGCGACAATGAGCAGTTCTTC.

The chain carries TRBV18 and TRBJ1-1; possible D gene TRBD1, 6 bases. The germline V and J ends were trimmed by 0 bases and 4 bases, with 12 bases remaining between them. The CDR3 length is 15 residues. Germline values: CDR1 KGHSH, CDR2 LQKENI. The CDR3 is CASSPPSGQSTEAFF. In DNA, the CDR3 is TGTGCCAGCTCACCACCTTCAGGACAGAGCACTGAAGCTTTCTTT.